These 31 T cell receptor beta chains came from one sample sequenced in a study of blood T cell repertoires in COVID-19. Sequenced by immunoSEQ multiplex PCR; TCRdb stores in-frame clones only, minus some. The data hold about 36,000 clones, with approximately 86% observed a single time. The specimen was peripheral blood. The receptors here all came from a man aged 60 to 69 with acute or convalescent COVID-19.

The chain employs TRBV29-1 and TRBJ1-2, with unresolved D. This CDR3 is 12 amino acids long. Germline values: CDR1 SQVTM, CDR2 ANQGSEA. Trimming left V 0 bases short and J 7 bases short, with 9 bases between. The CDR3 nucleotides are TGCAGCGTTGAAGAGAACGGGGTTGGCTACACCTTC. It is translated as CSVEENGVGYTF.

V is TRBV6-6 and J is TRBJ2-2; 9 bases are a match to TRBD2. From germline, CDR1 is MNHNY and CDR2 SVGAGI (reference sequence). The CDR3 spans 17 residues. The trim removed 7 bases at V and 5 bases at J, leaving 14 bases unmatched. CDR3 in amino acids: CASTPSFAGGETGELFF. CDR3 coding DNA: TGTGCCAGCACTCCATCATTCGCGGGAGGGGAGACCGGGGAGCTGTTTTTT.

The chain carries TRBV2 and TRBJ2-2; the match to TRBD2 covers 9 bases. This CDR3 contains 15 residues. The ends lost 6 bases at V and 2 bases at J; junction bases unmatched: 4. Looked up from germline, CDR1 is SNHLY and CDR2 is FYNNEI. CDR3 coding DNA: TGTGCCAGCAGCGGACTAGCGCGAAACACCGGGGAGCTGTTTTTT. It specifies CASSGLARNTGELFF.

The genes are TRBV18 and TRBJ1-2, with D unclear. Looked up from germline, CDR1 is KGHSH and CDR2 is LQKENI. Between the trimmed V and J ends, which lost 3 bases and 2 bases, there was a span of 10 bases. The CDR3 is made up of 14 amino acids. The DNA for the CDR3 is TGTGCCAGCTCACCTAATCCAGGCAACTATGGCTACACCTTC. Amino acid sequence: CASSPNPGNYGYTF.

The count of this clone is one. This rearrangement joins TRBV5-4 to TRBJ1-2, with 9 positions matching TRBD1. Germline assignment: CDR1 SGHNT and CDR2 YYREEE (reference sequence). Losses at the gene ends were 3 bases for V and 6 bases for J; bases not matched to a gene: 3. This CDR3 is 13 amino acids long. CDR3 loop: CASSSDRGHGYTF. CDR3 DNA sequence: TGTGCCAGCAGCTCGGACAGGGGCCATGGCTACACCTTC.

The CDR3 region is CASSHVTDTQYF. DNA for the CDR3: TGTGCCAGCAGCCACGTCACAGATACGCAGTATTTT. This chain uses TRBV3-1 (or the pseudogene TRBV3-2) with TRBJ2-3; D remains unclear. The CDR3 runs to 12 residues. Germline CDR1 reads LGHDT; CDR2 reads YNNKEL (reference sequence). V dropped 3 bases and J dropped 2 bases, with 3 bases sitting between them.

V is TRBV7-8 and J is TRBJ2-6; weak D call: TRBD2 (5 bases). This CDR3 spans 16 amino acids. The germline gives CDR1 SGHVS, CDR2 FQNEAQ. The V end lost 3 bases, the J end lost 2 bases, and 11 bases lay between the germline ends. The chain's CDR3 is CASSLVGRTGANVLTF. The CDR3 region has the DNA TGTGCCAGCAGCTTGGTGGGGAGAACTGGGGCCAACGTCCTGACTTTC.

The J gene is TRBJ2-5, the V gene TRBV6-5; TRBD2 might be the D (6 bases). The length of the CDR3 is 14 residues. Looked up from germline, CDR1 is MNHEY and CDR2 is SVGAGI. Deletions cut 6 bases from V and 1 base from J, with 12 bases between. The CDR3 here is CASSLAGSQETQYF. The CDR3 nucleotides read TGTGCCAGCAGCCTGGCCGGGAGCCAAGAGACCCAGTACTTC.

V is TRBV12-3 or TRBV12-4 and J is TRBJ1-2; D uncertain. V was pared by 2 bases and J by 2 bases, with 6 bases between. This CDR3 has 13 amino acids. The CDR3 is CASSLTENYGYTF. In DNA, the CDR3 is TGTGCCAGCAGTTTAACAGAGAACTATGGCTACACCTTC.

V is TRBV24-1 and J is TRBJ2-5; 11 bases are shared with TRBD2. CDR1 and CDR2 (germline): KGHDR, SFDVKD. The V and J ends lost 4 bases and 0 bases, in that order; junction bases with no gene match: 6. The CDR3 is 17 residues long. CDR3 sequence: CATSDSGLAGYQETQYF. CDR3 in DNA: TGTGCCACCAGTGACTCTGGACTAGCGGGCTACCAAGAGACCCAGTACTTC.

This chain joins TRBV18 and TRBJ2-7; TRBD2 might be the D (6 bases). Germline CDR1 KGHSH, CDR2 LQKENI. The length of the CDR3 is 14 residues. V was pared by 3 bases and J by 2 bases, with 11 bases between. The CDR3 loop reads CASSPPGVPYEQYV. CDR3 in DNA: TGTGCCAGCTCACCCCCGGGGGTGCCCTACGAGCAGTACGTC.

The chain joins TRBV5-4 to TRBJ1-1, with TRBD1 as a possible D gene (5 bases). CDR1 is SGHNT and CDR2 is YYREEE in the germline V gene (reference sequence). This CDR3 is 13 amino acids long. Trimming took 5 bases from V and 3 from J, leaving 11 bases between them. DNA for the CDR3: TGTGCCAGCAGAAGGGGTACTTACACTGAAGCTTTCTTT. Its translation is CASRRGTYTEAFF.

The V call is TRBV24-1, the J call TRBJ2-1; TRBD2 aligns across 10 bases. The V gene end was trimmed by 4 bases and the J gene end by 8 bases; junction bases not matched to a gene: 4. Germline-derived CDR1 and CDR2 are KGHDR and SFDVKD. This CDR3 has 14 amino acids. The CDR3 loop reads CATSDPGTSDEQFF. As DNA, the CDR3 is TGTGCCACCAGTGACCCCGGGACTAGCGATGAGCAGTTCTTC.

J is TRBJ1-6 and V is TRBV7-2; D remains ambiguous. Deletions cut 4 bases from V and 7 bases from J, with 11 bases between. The CDR3 is 14 residues long. The germline V gene has CDR1 SGHTA and CDR2 FQGNSA. CDR3 DNA sequence: TGTGCCAGCAGCTCCCGGGGTTCCAATTCACCCCTCCACTTT. Residues: CASSSRGSNSPLHF. The full variable domain, with the rest looked up from reference TRBV7-2 and TRBJ1-6, is GAGVSQSPSNKVTEKGKDVELRCDPISGHTALYWYRQSLGQGLEFLIYFQGNSAPDKSGLPSDRFSAERTGGSVSTLTIQRTQQEDSAVYLCASSSRGSNSPLHFGNGTRLTVT.

This chain links TRBV3-1 (or the pseudogene TRBV3-2) with TRBJ1-4; D perhaps matches TRBD1 (6 bases). CDR3 length: 14 residues. V lost 6 bases, J lost 3 bases, and 11 bases lay in between. Germline CDR1 reads LGHDT; CDR2 reads YNNKEL (reference sequence). The CDR3 protein is CASSHRASNEKLFF. CDR3 coding DNA: TGTGCCAGCAGTCACAGGGCCTCTAATGAAAAACTGTTTTTT.

The chain is built from TRBV5-1 and TRBJ1-1, with TRBD1 identical over 8 bases. The CDR3 extends over 13 amino acids. The V segment lost 7 bases and the J segment 3 bases; nucleotides outside the gene matches: 5. The germline V gene encodes CDR1 SGHRS and CDR2 YFSETQ. CDR3 amino acids: CASGDRGDTEAFF. In DNA, the CDR3 is TGCGCCAGCGGTGACAGGGGAGACACTGAAGCTTTCTTT.

This clone appeared once. The gene calls are TRBV5-4 and TRBJ1-5; D gene unclear. Trimming left V 0 bases short and J 5 bases short, with 9 bases between. The CDR3 has 14 amino acids. From germline, CDR1 is SGHNT and CDR2 YYREEE (reference sequence). CDR3 nucleotide sequence: TGTGCCAGCAGCTTGGACGGGTGGGATCAGCCCCAGCATTTT. Its protein is CASSLDGWDQPQHF. Drawing the rest from reference TRBV5-4 and TRBJ1-5, the complete variable domain is ETGVTQSPTHLIKTRGQQVTLRCSSQSGHNTVSWYQQALGQGPQFIFQYYREEENGRGNFPPRFSGLQFPNYSSELNVNALELDDSALYLCASSLDGWDQPQHFGDGTRLSIL.

The J gene is TRBJ2-7, the V gene TRBV24-1, with 9 bases lining up with TRBD1. Germline V lookup: CDR1 KGHDR, CDR2 SFDVKD. The V segment lost 7 bases and the J segment 2 bases; nucleotides outside the gene matches: 8. This CDR3 comprises 15 residues. The CDR3, as DNA: TGTGCCACCAGGAGCCGGGACAGGGACCCCTACGAGCAGTACTTC. It yields the protein CATRSRDRDPYEQYF.

A remark on this clone: At one end the junction does not follow the germline gene, possibly because of a read error. The chain has TRBV28 and TRBJ2-1; unclear D gene. The germline CDR1 and CDR2 sequences are MDHEN and SYDVKM. CDR3 length: 13 amino acids. The CDR3 loop reads CASSPGTGPPQVF. The CDR3 DNA reads TGTGCCAGCAGTCCTGGAACCGGTCCCCCTCAGGTCTTC.

The chain has TRBV30 and TRBJ2-3; no definite D call. With 1 base removed from V and 4 bases from J, the gap between germline ends came to 12 bases. This CDR3 contains 14 residues. Germline V lookup: CDR1 GTSNPN, CDR2 SVGIG (reference sequence). As DNA, the CDR3 is TGTGCCTGGAGTGACAGAAGTTGGGCAGATACGCAGTATTTT. Translation: CAWSDRSWADTQYF. The full variable domain, rest sourced from reference TRBV30 and TRBJ2-3, is SQTIHQWPATLVQPVGSPLSLECTVEGTSNPNLYWYRQAAGRGLQLLFYSVGIGQISSEVPQNLSASRPQDRQFILSSKKLLLSDSGFYLCAWSDRSWADTQYFGPGTRLTVL.

The V and J genes are TRBV14 and TRBJ1-6; D gene ambiguous. The CDR3 is 15 residues long. The V end was cut by 5 bases, the J end by 7 bases, with 15 bases between. Germline V gives CDR1 SGHDN, CDR2 FVKESK. Here the CDR3 DNA reads TGTGCCAGCAGCTTAGCGGGATGGCCGAATTCACCCCTCCACTTT. Its translation is CASSLAGWPNSPLHF. Based on the CDR3 plus reference TRBV14 and TRBJ1-6, the full variable domain is EAGVTQFPSHSVIEKGQTVTLRCDPISGHDNLYWYRRVMGKEIKFLLHFVKESKQDESGMPNNRFLAERTGGTYSTLKVQPAELEDSGVYFCASSLAGWPNSPLHFGNGTRLTVT.

The chain carries TRBV27 and TRBJ1-2, with TRBD1 identical over 8 bases. V gave up 4 bases and J gave up 4 bases; unmatched junction bases: 11. The CDR3 covers 16 residues. CDR1 and CDR2 from the germline V gene are MNHEY and SMNVEV (reference sequence). CDR3 protein: CASSSTTGVGGYGYTF. CDR3 nucleotide sequence: TGTGCCAGCAGTTCCACGACAGGGGTCGGGGGCTATGGCTACACCTTC.

The chain recombines TRBV4-1 with TRBJ2-5; no firm D call. Germline lookup yields CDR1 MGHRA and CDR2 YSYEKL. V was clipped by 1 base and J by 4 bases, with 10 bases between them. The CDR3 extends over 14 amino acids. The CDR3 reads CASSQALIPETQYF. The CDR3 nucleotides are TGCGCCAGCAGCCAAGCGCTAATCCCAGAGACCCAGTACTTC.

The chain is built from TRBV19 and TRBJ1-6; 8 bases match TRBD1. The CDR3 consists of 14 residues. V shed 5 bases, J shed 14 bases, and the junction held 11 bases outside the gene matches. Per germline, CDR1 LNHDA and CDR2 SQIVND (reference sequence). The CDR3 sequence: CASSPGTGGSTLHF. In DNA, the CDR3 is TGTGCCAGTAGTCCCGGGACAGGTGGATCGACCCTCCACTTT.

CDR3 DNA: TGTGCCAGCAGCCAAACCGAGGGGGACTATGGCTACACCTTC. This gives the protein CASSQTEGDYGYTF. This chain uses TRBV3-1 (or the pseudogene TRBV3-2) with TRBJ1-2, with D possibly matching TRBD1 (6 bases). Germline V gene sequence: CDR1 LGHDT, CDR2 YNNKEL (reference sequence). The CDR3 is made up of 14 amino acids. Trimming stripped 2 bases from V and 3 bases from J, with 10 bases between.

The rearrangement uses TRBV9 and TRBJ2-2; D possibly corresponds to TRBD1 (5 bases). This CDR3 has 14 amino acids. CDR1 is SGDLS, CDR2 YYNGEE, per germline. V lost 1 base, J lost 1 base, and 5 bases lay in between. CDR3 residues: CASSVRGNTGELFF. Written as DNA, the CDR3 is TGTGCCAGCAGCGTAAGGGGGAACACCGGGGAGCTGTTTTTT.

This clone is a singleton in its sample. The genes are TRBV5-4 and TRBJ2-7; 7 bases are shared with TRBD1. Germline lookup yields CDR1 SGHNT and CDR2 YYREEE (reference sequence). This CDR3 spans 19 amino acids. Unmatched junction bases numbered 16, after V lost 0 bases and J lost 1 base. The CDR3 region is CASSLGSKIGQVSSYEQYF. CDR3 sequence (DNA): TGTGCCAGCAGCTTGGGATCTAAAATCGGACAGGTTTCTTCCTACGAGCAGTACTTC.

The rearrangement joins TRBV7-9 to TRBJ2-1; tentative D call: TRBD1 (5 bases). From germline, CDR1 is SEHNR and CDR2 FQNEAQ (reference sequence). V dropped 6 bases and J dropped 8 bases, with 23 bases sitting between them. This CDR3 comprises 16 residues. The CDR3 protein is CASRTEITGWVDEQFF. The CDR3 region has the DNA TGTGCCAGCAGAACGGAGATAACAGGATGGGTGGATGAGCAGTTCTTC.

The genes are TRBV3-1 (or the pseudogene TRBV3-2) and TRBJ2-7, with 10 nucleotides matching TRBD2. This CDR3 spans 15 amino acids. Germline assignment: CDR1 LGHDT and CDR2 YNNKEL (reference sequence). With 4 bases clipped from V and 3 bases from J, the junction kept 6 bases outside the gene matches. CDR3 DNA sequence: TGTGCCAGCAGCCCTCCGGGACTAGCGAGCTACGAGCAGTACTTC. This sequence encodes CASSPPGLASYEQYF.

This chain joins TRBV7-9 and TRBJ1-1, with 8 bases identical to TRBD1. Germline V gene data show CDR1 as SEHNR and CDR2 as FQNEAQ (reference sequence). This CDR3 region has 13 residues. Losses at the gene ends were 7 bases for V and 1 base for J; bases not matched to a gene: 2. CDR3 bases: TGTGCCAGCAATGGACAGGGGAACACTGAAGCTTTCTTT. Residues: CASNGQGNTEAFF.

This sequence joins TRBV9 and TRBJ2-5, with D maybe TRBD1 (6 bases). V was trimmed by 6 bases and J by 0 bases, leaving 9 bases between them. Per the germline V gene, CDR1 is SGDLS and CDR2 is YYNGEE. CDR3 size: 13 residues. CDR3 loop: CASNGQNQETQYF. The CDR3 DNA reads as TGTGCCAGCAACGGACAGAACCAAGAGACCCAGTACTTC.